These T cell receptor beta chains were read from a single sample in a study of blood T cell repertoires in COVID-19. Using immunoSEQ multiplex PCR, the repertoire was profiled, and TCRdb retains in-frame clones only, with some absent. The sample lists approximately 69,000 clones, 83% seen once, with roughly 18% in the top ten. The sample taken for sequencing was peripheral blood. The receptor source for this set is a woman of 80 years or more with acute or convalescent COVID-19. Both conserved end residues are part of each CDR3. A D gene is named only where the DNA matches it firmly. Where a row states a size, it is once, few, many or the class of an expanded clone; other rows omit it.

V gene	D gene	CDR3 length	clone size	J gene	CDR3 protein	CDR3 DNA
TRBV30	NA	13	once	TRBJ2-7	CAWDRLESYEQYF	TGTGCCTGGGACCGACTCGAGTCCTACGAGCAGTACTTC
TRBV6-5	TRBD1	15	NA	TRBJ1-2	CASSGTGQANYGYTF	TGTGCCAGCTCCGGGACAGGACAAGCTAACTATGGCTACACCTTC
TRBV7-9	TRBD1	14	NA	TRBJ1-1	CASSLRRGLSEAFF	TGTGCCAGCAGCTTAAGGAGGGGGCTCAGTGAAGCTTTCTTT
TRBV18	TRBD1	14	NA	TRBJ1-5	CASSPGQGSGTQHF	TGTGCCAGCTCACCGGGACAGGGGTCGGGGACCCAGCATTTT
TRBV15	TRBD1	14	NA	TRBJ1-5	CATSKGGQAQPQHF	TGTGCCACCAGCAAAGGGGGCCAGGCTCAGCCCCAGCATTTT
TRBV7-2	TRBD2	15	NA	TRBJ2-1	CASSLEPGGRNEQFF	TGTGCCAGCAGCTTAGAACCGGGAGGTCGCAATGAGCAGTTCTTC
TRBV30	NA	15	NA	TRBJ1-4	CAWSADGATNEKLFF	TGTGCCTGGAGTGCAGACGGAGCAACTAATGAAAAACTGTTTTTT
TRBV12-5	TRBD1	15	many	TRBJ2-7	CASGFTRDRSYEQYF	TGTGCTAGTGGTTTCACCCGGGACAGGTCCTACGAGCAGTACTTC
TRBV5-1	NA	15	NA	TRBJ1-3	CASSAQDSIGNTIYF	TGCGCCAGCAGCGCCCAGGACAGTATTGGAAACACCATATATTTT
TRBV18	NA	15	NA	TRBJ1-6	CASSPKAAGNSPLHF	TGTGCCAGCTCACCTAAGGCGGCTGGTAATTCACCCCTCCACTTT
TRBV20-1	NA	14	NA	TRBJ2-3	CSASPVGRGDTQYF	TGCAGTGCTAGTCCGGTGGGGCGCGGAGATACGCAGTATTTT
TRBV20-1	NA	11	once	TRBJ1-4	CSAKRNEKLFF	TGCAGTGCTAAACGGAATGAAAAACTGTTTTTT
TRBV2	TRBD2	13	NA	TRBJ2-7	CASRTSGTYEQYF	TGTGCCAGCAGAACTAGCGGGACTTACGAGCAGTACTTC
TRBV5-1	NA	13	NA	TRBJ2-1	CASRGGERNEQFF	TGCGCCAGCAGAGGGGGGGAGCGGAATGAGCAGTTCTTC
TRBV29-1	NA	13	once	TRBJ1-2	CSVHRQGLDGYTF	TGCAGCGTTCACCGCCAGGGGTTGGATGGCTACACCTTC
TRBV18	TRBD1	14	NA	TRBJ1-2	CASSPTGEGYGYTF	TGTGCCAGCTCACCGACAGGGGAGGGCTATGGCTACACCTTC
TRBV5-5	TRBD1	18	once	TRBJ1-2	CASSSFGGTGATPNGYTF	TGTGCCAGCAGCTCATTCGGCGGGACAGGGGCCACCCCCAATGGCTACACCTTC
TRBV27	TRBD1	14	NA	TRBJ1-5	CASSPDRGRQPQHF	TGTGCCAGCAGTCCGGACAGGGGGCGACAGCCCCAGCATTTT
TRBV5-1	TRBD1	15	once	TRBJ2-5	CASSLSGTVQETQYF	TGCGCCAGCAGCTTGTCCGGGACAGTCCAAGAGACCCAGTACTTC
TRBV19	TRBD2	14	NA	TRBJ2-1	CASRPLAVDNEQFF	TGTGCCAGTAGGCCTCTAGCGGTGGACAATGAGCAGTTCTTC
TRBV5-1	TRBD2	13	NA	TRBJ2-5	CASSPGLAAAQYF	TGCGCCAGCAGCCCGGGACTAGCGGCCGCGCAATACTTC
TRBV2	TRBD1	14	NA	TRBJ1-1	CASSVWDSKTEAFF	TGTGCCAGCAGTGTATGGGACAGTAAGACTGAAGCTTTCTTT
TRBV7-3	TRBD1	18	NA	TRBJ2-2	CASSLNRRGQGDTGELFF	TGTGCCAGCAGCTTAAACCGGAGGGGACAGGGTGACACCGGGGAGCTGTTTTTT
TRBV12-3/TRBV12-4	TRBD1	13	few	TRBJ1-2	CASRRTGTYGYTF	TGTGCCAGCAGGAGGACAGGGACCTATGGCTACACCTTC
TRBV6-6	TRBD1	16	once	TRBJ2-1	CASSSDRDRIYNEQFF	TGTGCCAGCAGTTCGGACCGGGACAGAATCTACAATGAGCAGTTCTTC
TRBV10-1	TRBD2	12	NA	TRBJ2-1	CASGTSSNEQFF	TGCGCCAGCGGGACTAGCAGTAATGAGCAGTTCTTC
TRBV3-1/TRBV3-2	TRBD2	13	NA	TRBJ2-7	CASSRSGVNEQYF	TGTGCCAGCAGTCGGAGCGGGGTTAACGAGCAGTACTTC
TRBV7-9	TRBD2	18	NA	TRBJ2-3	CASSLRSGSGTSTDTQYF	TGTGCCAGCAGCTTAAGATCGGGGAGCGGGACTAGCACAGATACGCAGTATTTT
TRBV7-6	TRBD2	14	NA	TRBJ2-1	CASSLKAGENEQFF	TGTGCCAGCAGCTTAAAAGCGGGAGAGAATGAGCAGTTCTTC
TRBV24-1	NA	12	NA	TRBJ2-7	CATSDPGYEQYF	TGTGCCACCAGTGATCCGGGGTACGAGCAGTACTTC
TRBV27	TRBD1	15	NA	TRBJ2-7	CASSLYQGASYEQYF	TGTGCCAGCAGTTTGTACCAGGGGGCCTCCTACGAGCAGTACTTC
TRBV24-1	NA	14	NA	TRBJ2-3	CATSVPGDTDTQYF	TGTGCCACCAGTGTCCCGGGGGACACAGATACGCAGTATTTT
TRBV5-1	NA	12	NA	TRBJ1-2	CASSRGQYGYTF	TGCGCCAGCAGCCGAGGACAGTATGGCTACACCTTC
TRBV10-3	NA	13	NA	TRBJ1-6	CAIRAAELEPLHF	TGTGCCATCAGGGCGGCGGAGCTAGAGCCCCTCCACTTT
TRBV30	NA	19	NA	TRBJ2-6	CAWSTRRGASGTGANVLTF	TGTGCCTGGAGTACTCGGCGCGGGGCCTCTGGAACTGGGGCCAACGTCCTGACTTTC
TRBV15	NA	15	NA	TRBJ2-2	CATSRDKLNTGELFF	TGTGCCACCAGCAGAGATAAACTGAACACCGGGGAGCTGTTTTTT
TRBV9	TRBD1	19	NA	TRBJ1-1	CASSPRGNPGTGDGTEAFF	TGTGCCAGCAGCCCTCGTGGAAATCCCGGGACAGGGGACGGAACTGAAGCTTTCTTT
TRBV19	TRBD1	14	few	TRBJ1-4	CASSRTGGNEKLFF	TGTGCCAGTAGTAGAACAGGGGGTAATGAAAAACTGTTTTTT
TRBV5-8	NA	13	NA	TRBJ2-7	CASSLGNSYEQYF	TGTGCCAGCAGCTTGGGTAACTCCTACGAGCAGTACTTC
TRBV28	NA	13	NA	TRBJ2-5	CASSLSGWETQYF	TGTGCCAGCAGTTTATCGGGGTGGGAGACCCAGTACTTC
TRBV5-5	NA	11	NA	TRBJ1-2	CASSLDYGYTF	TGTGCCAGCAGCCTTGACTATGGCTACACCTTC
TRBV19	NA	13	NA	TRBJ2-1	CASSSGRGFEQFF	TGTGCCAGTAGTTCGGGGCGGGGTTTTGAGCAGTTCTTC
TRBV30	NA	13	NA	TRBJ2-3	CAWSYRAGDTQYF	TGTGCCTGGAGTTACAGGGCCGGGGATACGCAGTATTTT
TRBV2	NA	14	once	TRBJ1-5	CASSQDSSNQPQHF	TGTGCCAGCAGTCAGGACTCTAGCAATCAGCCCCAGCATTTT
TRBV19	TRBD2	14	NA	TRBJ2-1	CASSAGGLGNEQFF	TGTGCCAGTAGTGCGGGGGGACTCGGCAATGAGCAGTTCTTC
TRBV28	TRBD2	17	NA	TRBJ2-3	CASSTSGLAGGKDTQYF	TGTGCCAGCAGTACCTCCGGACTAGCGGGAGGTAAGGATACGCAGTATTTT
TRBV19	TRBD1	18	NA	TRBJ1-1	CASSLEETTDRVNTEAFF	TGTGCCAGTAGCCTCGAGGAAACCACGGACAGGGTCAACACTGAAGCTTTCTTT
TRBV19	TRBD2	15	NA	TRBJ2-1	CASSIPGLAYNEQFF	TGTGCCAGTAGTATACCGGGACTAGCGTACAATGAGCAGTTCTTC
TRBV6-1	NA	12	NA	TRBJ2-5	CASSERGETQYF	TGTGCCAGCAGTGAAAGGGGAGAGACCCAGTACTTC
TRBV3-1/TRBV3-2	NA	17	NA	TRBJ1-1	CASSRSSGRGEGAEAFF	TGTGCCAGCAGCCGATCCTCGGGTCGCGGGGAAGGGGCTGAAGCTTTCTTT
TRBV19	TRBD1	13	few	TRBJ1-1	CATKRTGPTEAFF	TGTGCCACCAAAAGGACAGGGCCCACTGAAGCTTTCTTT
TRBV24-1	NA	11	NA	TRBJ2-2	CATRGSGELFF	TGTGCCACGCGCGGTTCCGGGGAGCTGTTTTTT
TRBV7-3	NA	15	NA	TRBJ2-3	CASSLTGGLGDTQYF	TGTGCCAGCAGCTTAACGGGGGGGCTTGGCGATACGCAGTATTTT
TRBV11-2	NA	16	NA	TRBJ1-1	CASSLARQSMNTEAFF	TGTGCCAGCAGCTTAGCCAGACAGAGCATGAACACTGAAGCTTTCTTT
TRBV7-9	TRBD2	17	NA	TRBJ2-7	CASSWGLGLAGGHEQYF	TGTGCCAGCAGCTGGGGCCTGGGACTAGCGGGAGGTCACGAGCAGTACTTC
TRBV3-1/TRBV3-2	TRBD1	13	NA	TRBJ1-1	CASLGQGNTEAFF	TGTGCCAGCTTGGGACAGGGAAACACTGAAGCTTTCTTT
TRBV30	NA	13	once	TRBJ1-3	CAWSSFSGNTIYF	TGTGCCTGGTCTAGTTTCTCTGGAAACACCATATATTTT